This T cell receptor (beta chain) was obtained from a study of low-dose radiotherapy and immunotherapy resistance in tumors. Study-level background: Cohort 2 received 1 Gy per fraction every two weeks, totaling 13 Gy over 26 weeks.

Both TCRalpha and TCRbeta chains were reverse transcribed with V-gene-specific primers. An approximately 19-cycle PCR with a constant-region primer and V-primer adapter amplified TCRs. Amplification (by in vitro transcription) was performed on isolated mRNA. TCRdb reprocessed the reads via MiXCR and lists one record per CDR3 protein. The profile shows more than 70,000 distinct CDR3 sequences, less than 40% of them singletons. This sample's time point: before trial treatment. The donors' regimen was nivolumab, ipilimumab, aspirin, low-dose cyclophosphamide and low-dose radiotherapy. CDR1 and CDR2 (germline): SGHVS, FQNEAQ. J gave up 0 bases and V 5 bases, and 7 bases lay outside the gene matches. The CDR3 has 15 amino acids. This clonotype was counted once.

The sample consisted of PBMCs, taken before treatment. The source is a female donor with ovarian cancer. The rearrangement links TRBV7-8 to TRBJ2-7; the match to TRBD1 covers 7 bases. CDR3 residues: CASSQGQVSSYEQYF. DNA of the CDR3: TGTGCCAGCAGCCAAGGACAGGTTAGCTCCTACGAGCAGTACTTC. Filled out from reference TRBV7-8 and TRBJ2-7, the complete variable domain reads GAGVSQSPRYKVAKRGQDVALRCDPISGHVSLFWYQQALGQGPEFLTYFQNEAQLDKSGLPSDRFFAERPEGSVSTLKIQRTQQEDSAVYLCASSQGQVSSYEQYFGPGTRLTVT.